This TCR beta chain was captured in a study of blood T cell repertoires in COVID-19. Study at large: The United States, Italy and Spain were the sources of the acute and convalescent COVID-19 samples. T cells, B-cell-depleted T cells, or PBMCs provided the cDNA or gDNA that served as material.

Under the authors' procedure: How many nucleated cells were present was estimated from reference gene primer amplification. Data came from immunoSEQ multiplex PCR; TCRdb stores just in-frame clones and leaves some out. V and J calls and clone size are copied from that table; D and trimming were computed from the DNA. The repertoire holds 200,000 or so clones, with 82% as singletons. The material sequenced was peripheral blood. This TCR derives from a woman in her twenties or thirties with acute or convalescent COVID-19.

The DNA for the CDR3 is TGTGCCAGCAGTGAAGCACGGACCGGGGAGCTGTTTTTT. Protein product: CASSEARTGELFF. The chain carries TRBV2 and TRBJ2-2; no clear D gene. The germline V and J ends were trimmed by 0 bases and 5 bases, with 4 bases remaining between them. The germline V gene has CDR1 SNHLY and CDR2 FYNNEI. This CDR3 has 13 residues.